This is a list of T cell receptor beta chains from one sample in a study of neoadjuvant anti-PD-1 for oral cavity cancer. Profiled with immunoSEQ multiplex PCR; TCRdb holds only in-frame clones, not every one. The table has over 65,000 clones, 70% to 90% seen once. The material sequenced was PBMCs, taken after nivolumab (anti-PD-1) treatment. These receptor sequences come from a person between 40 and 85 years old with oral cavity squamous cell carcinoma. Each CDR3 is given with its conserved first and last residue. A D gene is named only where the DNA matches it firmly. Size values are once, few and many counts, or a class for expanded clones, and some rows have none.

abundance: once
d_gene: NA
j_gene: TRBJ1-2
v_gene: TRBV7-2
CDR3nt: TGTGCCAGCAGCTTAGGCGCAACAGGGAACTATGGCTACACCTTC
CDR3aa: CASSLGATGNYGYTF

abundance: NA
d_gene: NA
j_gene: TRBJ1-1
v_gene: TRBV2
CDR3nt: TGTGCCAGCAGTGGGGACAACACTGAAGCTTTCTTT
CDR3aa: CASSGDNTEAFF

abundance: once
d_gene: NA
j_gene: TRBJ2-3
v_gene: TRBV9
CDR3nt: TGTGCCAGCAGCGTAGAGCACGGAGTGGGGGGCACAGATACGCAGTATTTT
CDR3aa: CASSVEHGVGGTDTQYF

abundance: few
d_gene: TRBD1
j_gene: TRBJ1-5
v_gene: TRBV6-1
CDR3nt: TGTGCCAGCAGCTGGGGGGGACAGGGCAATCAGCCCCAGCATTTT
CDR3aa: CASSWGGQGNQPQHF

abundance: once
d_gene: TRBD2
j_gene: TRBJ2-3
v_gene: TRBV15
CDR3nt: TGTGCCACCAGCAGAGGGGCTAGCGGAGGCACAGATACGCAGTATTTT
CDR3aa: CATSRGASGGTDTQYF

abundance: NA
d_gene: NA
j_gene: TRBJ2-7
v_gene: TRBV5-1
CDR3nt: TGCGCCAGCAGCTTTAACCCGGGGGTTAACTACGAGCAGTACTTC
CDR3aa: CASSFNPGVNYEQYF

abundance: NA
d_gene: NA
j_gene: TRBJ1-2
v_gene: TRBV29-1
CDR3nt: TGCAGCGCCATGGGGGGCGCGGGCTATGGCTACACCTTC
CDR3aa: CSAMGGAGYGYTF

abundance: NA
d_gene: NA
j_gene: TRBJ1-1
v_gene: TRBV19
CDR3nt: TGTGCCAGTAGTATCACTACTGAAGCTTTCTTT
CDR3aa: CASSITTEAFF

abundance: NA
d_gene: NA
j_gene: TRBJ2-5
v_gene: TRBV10-1
CDR3nt: TGCGCCAGCAGCCTAGGAGTCGGGACCCAGTACTTC
CDR3aa: CASSLGVGTQYF

abundance: NA
d_gene: NA
j_gene: TRBJ2-3
v_gene: TRBV11-2
CDR3nt: TGTGCCAGCAGCTTAATTAGTGGGCAGCGACGCCTCACAGATACGCAGTATTTT
CDR3aa: CASSLISGQRRLTDTQYF

abundance: NA
d_gene: NA
j_gene: TRBJ2-7
v_gene: TRBV12-5
CDR3nt: TGTGCTAGCACAGGGACTCCGTGGCAGCAGTACTTC
CDR3aa: CASTGTPWQQYF

abundance: few
d_gene: TRBD2
j_gene: TRBJ2-2
v_gene: TRBV27
CDR3nt: TGTGCCAGCAGTTACGGGACTAGCGGGAGGGGATACACCGGGGAGCTGTTTTTT
CDR3aa: CASSYGTSGRGYTGELFF

abundance: once
d_gene: NA
j_gene: TRBJ1-3
v_gene: TRBV7-8
CDR3nt: TGTGCCAGCAGCTTTACGTCTCTCTCTGGAAACACCATATATTTT
CDR3aa: CASSFTSLSGNTIYF

abundance: once
d_gene: NA
j_gene: TRBJ2-3
v_gene: TRBV5-1
CDR3nt: TGCGCCAGCAGCTTGGAAGGCGGGGTTAGCACAGATACGCAGTATTTT
CDR3aa: CASSLEGGVSTDTQYF

abundance: NA
d_gene: NA
j_gene: TRBJ1-1
v_gene: TRBV30
CDR3nt: TGTGCCTGGGCGTGGGGTCCGACTGAAGCTTTCTTT
CDR3aa: CAWAWGPTEAFF

abundance: NA
d_gene: NA
j_gene: TRBJ1-6
v_gene: TRBV2
CDR3nt: TGTGCCAGCACTGGTGACAGTATGTTCGTGAGGAATAATTCACCCCTCCACTTT
CDR3aa: CASTGDSMFVRNNSPLHF

abundance: NA
d_gene: TRBD2
j_gene: TRBJ2-7
v_gene: TRBV9
CDR3nt: TGTGCCAGCAGCCCCGACGGGACTAGCGGGAGTTGGGAGCAGTACTTC
CDR3aa: CASSPDGTSGSWEQYF

abundance: NA
d_gene: NA
j_gene: TRBJ2-5
v_gene: TRBV4-1
CDR3nt: TGCGCCAGCAGCCGAGGTTACCAAGAGACCCAGTACTTC
CDR3aa: CASSRGYQETQYF

abundance: NA
d_gene: NA
j_gene: TRBJ1-1
v_gene: TRBV5-1
CDR3nt: TGCGCCAGCAGCTTTGGGGCAAACACTGAAGCTTTCTTT
CDR3aa: CASSFGANTEAFF

abundance: NA
d_gene: NA
j_gene: TRBJ2-1
v_gene: TRBV19
CDR3nt: TGTGCCAGTGTAAACCCCCCAGGTGGAGCGAATGAGCAGTTCTTC
CDR3aa: CASVNPPGGANEQFF

abundance: once
d_gene: TRBD2
j_gene: TRBJ2-5
v_gene: TRBV7-8
CDR3nt: TGTGCCAGCAGCTTAGGGCGACTAGCGGGACCCCAAGAGACCCAGTACTTC
CDR3aa: CASSLGRLAGPQETQYF

abundance: once
d_gene: TRBD2
j_gene: TRBJ2-3
v_gene: TRBV6-4
CDR3nt: TGTGCCAGCAGTGACCAGGCGGGAGGGCCCGATACGCAGTATTTT
CDR3aa: CASSDQAGGPDTQYF

abundance: once
d_gene: TRBD1
j_gene: TRBJ1-2
v_gene: TRBV18
CDR3nt: TGTGCCAGCTCACTGCAGACAGGGGAAATTGGCTACACCTTC
CDR3aa: CASSLQTGEIGYTF

abundance: NA
d_gene: NA
j_gene: TRBJ1-5
v_gene: TRBV20-1
CDR3nt: TGCAGTGCTCACCAGGGGCAGCCCCAGCATTTT
CDR3aa: CSAHQGQPQHF

abundance: once
d_gene: TRBD1
j_gene: TRBJ2-1
v_gene: TRBV9
CDR3nt: TGTGCCAGCAGCGTGGGACAGGTATTTTCCTACAATGAGCAGTTCTTC
CDR3aa: CASSVGQVFSYNEQFF

abundance: NA
d_gene: TRBD2
j_gene: TRBJ2-7
v_gene: TRBV18
CDR3nt: TGTGCCAGCTCGTTCACTAGCGGGAGCTCCTACGAGCAGTACTTC
CDR3aa: CASSFTSGSSYEQYF